These T cell receptor beta chains were read from a single sample in a study of cytotoxic CD8 clonotypes in ibrutinib-treated CLL. Clones were read by immunoSEQ multiplex PCR, and TCRdb kept only the in-frame ones, dropping some. The sample includes more than 70,000 clones, around 79% of them seen just once. The sample here was PBMCs, taken after 12 months of ibrutinib treatment. All receptors derive from a human donor with chronic lymphocytic leukemia. CDR3s include the opening cysteine and the closing phenylalanine or tryptophan. A D gene is named only where the DNA matches it firmly. The size of a clone is reported for some rows only, either as once, few or many, or as a class for expanded clones.

len	v_gene	j_gene	abundance	d_gene	CDR3aa
13	TRBV19	TRBJ2-5	few	-	CASSTGSLGTQYF
17	TRBV5-4	TRBJ1-4	-	TRBD1	CASSPRDRGPASEKLFF
14	TRBV30	TRBJ1-5	-	-	CAWSAPGGNQPQHF
11	TRBV28	TRBJ1-2	-	-	CASSPWGGYTF
16	TRBV18	TRBJ2-7	-	-	CASSRRGQGSSYEQYF
15	TRBV5-1	TRBJ2-3	-	-	CASSPLRGSTDTQYF
13	TRBV11-2	TRBJ2-3	-	-	CASSSDLTGTQYF
15	TRBV9	TRBJ1-3	-	-	CASSVAGSAGNTIYF
15	TRBV14	TRBJ2-1	-	TRBD2	CASSPGLAGASEQFF
11	TRBV20-1	TRBJ2-1	-	-	CSASSDNEQFF
16	TRBV28	TRBJ1-1	large	-	CASSQRADRPNTEAFF
15	TRBV27	TRBJ2-7	-	-	CASSLSPGGSDEQYF
17	TRBV9	TRBJ2-1	few	TRBD2	CASSPLTSATSYNEQFF
11	TRBV29-1	TRBJ1-1	-	-	CSVDLGYRAFF
18	TRBV4-3	TRBJ2-3	-	TRBD2	CASSQGHGTSGPADTQYF
16	TRBV7-8	TRBJ2-2	-	-	CASSSVPRANTGELFF
15	TRBV28	TRBJ2-1	-	TRBD1	CASSQGDRDIGEQFF
14	TRBV6-5	TRBJ1-1	-	-	CASSSWTLNTEAFF
15	TRBV5-1	TRBJ2-3	once	TRBD1	CASSWDRVFSDTQYF
11	TRBV20-1	TRBJ2-7	-	-	CSASKDGEQYF
12	TRBV12-5	TRBJ1-1	-	-	CASADGGSEAFF
16	TRBV2	TRBJ2-7	-	TRBD1	CASSDPGQVLLVEQYF
14	TRBV5-1	TRBJ2-3	-	-	CASRRGGRGDTQYF
16	TRBV7-8	TRBJ2-2	few	TRBD2	CASSLVASGTAGELFF
15	TRBV4-2	TRBJ2-5	few	TRBD2	CASSQTLAPGGTQYF
16	TRBV6-4	TRBJ2-7	-	-	CASSEPPGQGEDEQYF
16	TRBV11-2	TRBJ2-1	-	TRBD2	CASSLSQLAGRGEQFF
13	TRBV30	TRBJ2-7	-	-	CAWTPPGSNEQYF
13	TRBV29-1	TRBJ2-7	-	-	CSVEGPGGGEQYF
13	TRBV11-2	TRBJ2-7	-	-	CASRGGTLYEQYF
14	TRBV5-1	TRBJ2-7	-	TRBD1	CASSLGTGDPGGYF
11	TRBV28	TRBJ1-1	few	-	CASVMNTEAFF
13	TRBV2	TRBJ2-3	-	TRBD2	CASKSGGADTQYF
13	TRBV10-3	TRBJ1-5	few	-	CAANSDSNQPQHF
15	TRBV7-9	TRBJ1-2	-	-	CASSLLGISAYGYTF
14	TRBV28	TRBJ2-5	-	TRBD1	CASSLAGTEETQYF
16	TRBV9	TRBJ1-2	-	TRBD1	CASSPSPGTGNYGYTF
12	TRBV9	TRBJ1-1	-	-	CASSAWTAEAFF
16	TRBV6-6	TRBJ2-2	-	TRBD2	CASMGRTSGIAGELFF
15	TRBV7-3	TRBJ2-3	-	TRBD1	CASSLRGPSTDTQYF
14	TRBV28	TRBJ2-2	-	TRBD1	CARDGTGSTGELFF
13	TRBV30	TRBJ1-6	-	-	CAWDGTPESPLHF
14	TRBV28	TRBJ2-3	-	-	CASRDPQATDTQYF
19	TRBV27	TRBJ2-3	-	TRBD2	CASSLSPRLAGGTQHTQYF
19	TRBV7-3	TRBJ2-6	-	TRBD1	CASSLRGPDRSSGANVLTF
15	TRBV7-3	TRBJ1-1	-	-	CASSLMGDTGTEAFF
14	TRBV10-3	TRBJ2-1	-	-	CAIMSGTSYNEQFF
13	TRBV29-1	TRBJ2-7	-	-	CSVETLSSYEQYF
14	TRBV7-2	TRBJ2-3	-	TRBD2	CASSLGERGDTQYF
14	TRBV5-1	TRBJ2-4	-	TRBD1	CASRPGGGRDIQYF
16	TRBV18	TRBJ2-2	many	-	CASSPGQPGPTGELFF
16	TRBV7-2	TRBJ1-1	-	-	CASSLGFQGHGTEAFF
16	TRBV7-8	TRBJ2-1	-	-	CASSDRTYLSYNEQFF
15	TRBV4-3	TRBJ2-5	once	-	CASSQDGLGQETQYF
14	TRBV4-2	TRBJ1-3	-	-	CASSQVGGGNTIYF
13	TRBV7-6	TRBJ1-6	once	-	CASSLGNRSPLHF